Listed below are T cell receptor beta chains from one sample, sequenced in a study of Tregs in tolerant kidney transplant recipients. Sequencing used immunoSEQ multiplex PCR; TCRdb keeps in-frame clones, though not all of them. Of some 110,000 clones in the sample, about 90% were seen once. Sequencing was carried out using CD4+ T cells from blood. Receptor source: a human donor in good health. Both conserved end residues are part of each CDR3. D genes are given only for firm matches. A clone size is listed for some rows: how often the clone was seen (once, few, many), or a class if it is expanded.

. . TRBJ1-1 TRBV28 TGTGCCAGCAGCTCTCTGGGGATACAGGAGGGAAGGTCTAGGGCTTTCTTT CASSSLGIQEGRSRAFF
TRBD2 . TRBJ2-7 TRBV4-1 TGCGCCAGCAGGGCTAGCGGTTCCTACGAGCAGTACTTC CASRASGSYEQYF
TRBD2 . TRBJ2-7 TRBV5-4 TGTGCCAGCAGCTTGGTAGCGGGAGTAGGTGAGCAGTACTTC CASSLVAGVGEQYF
. . TRBJ2-2 TRBV7-6 TGTGCCAGCAGCTTAGCCCCCCCAATGCAGGGATCGGGCGGGGAGCTGTTTTTT CASSLAPPMQGSGGELFF
. . TRBJ1-1 TRBV7-9 TGTGCCAGCAGCTTAGACGGCAGGGCCACTGAAGCTTTCTTT CASSLDGRATEAFF
. . TRBJ1-2 TRBV19 TGTGCCAGTAGGGTGGCGGCGGACTATGGCTACACCTTC CASRVAADYGYTF
. . TRBJ2-2 TRBV6-6 TGTGCCAGCAGTTACAGAGACACCGGGGAGCTGTTTTTT CASSYRDTGELFF
. . TRBJ1-3 TRBV5-1 TGCGCCAGCAGCTGGGAATCTGGAAACACCATATATTTT CASSWESGNTIYF
TRBD1 once TRBJ1-4 TRBV5-1 TGCGCCAGCAGCTTGGGTCCGGGACAGGGCGGAAAACTGTTTTTT CASSLGPGQGGKLFF
TRBD1 once TRBJ1-2 TRBV7-8 TGTGCCAGCAGCTTAGCGGACAGGGGAGGAGAAGGCTACACCTTC CASSLADRGGEGYTF
TRBD1 . TRBJ2-6 TRBV18 TGTGCCAGCTCTCTAACAGGGGACGGGGCCAACGTCCTGACTTTC CASSLTGDGANVLTF
TRBD1 . TRBJ2-7 TRBV5-4 TGTGCCAGCAGCTTGGCCCGGGACAGGGATTACGAGCAGTACTTC CASSLARDRDYEQYF
TRBD1 . TRBJ2-3 TRBV9 TGTGCCAGCAGCGCCCGACAGGGCGCAGATACGCAGTATTTT CASSARQGADTQYF
TRBD2 . TRBJ2-7 TRBV5-5 TGTGCCAGCAGCTTGGCCGGGACTAGACTCTACGAGCAGTACTTC CASSLAGTRLYEQYF
TRBD1 . TRBJ2-1 TRBV7-6 TGTGCCAGCAGACCCAATACAGGGGGAATATACAATGAGCAGTTCTTC CASRPNTGGIYNEQFF
TRBD2 . TRBJ2-3 TRBV9 TGTGCCAGCAGCGTAGACCTAGCGGGAGGGCCGAGGAGGCAACGGGACTACACAGATACGCAGTATTTT CASSVDLAGGPRRQRDYTDTQYF
. . TRBJ2-3 TRBV2 TGTGCCAGCACTCCGAGACGGGGAACCCCAAGGCGAGGCACAGATACGCAGTATTTT CASTPRRGTPRRGTDTQYF
TRBD2 . TRBJ2-3 TRBV5-5 TGTGCCAGCAGCTCCGGACTAGCGGGAGTAACAGATACGCAGTATTTT CASSSGLAGVTDTQYF